The entry below gives a single TCR beta chain sequence along with its context. Its antigen is not known. The CDR3 consists of 13 residues. Germline V CDR1 and CDR2: SNHLY, FYNNEI. J was trimmed by 0 bases and V by 9 bases; bases with no gene match: 4. The data are from a study of beta chain features in type 1 diabetes. Study in general: Age, gender, cell numbers and subset yield matched between patients and controls. Overall study findings and caveats: People with Type 1 diabetes carried modestly yet significantly shorter TCRB CDR3s in all four CD4+ subsets.

Since all of the isolated RNA was reverse transcribed, expressed TCRB transcripts were what got sequenced. Libraries were prepared by immunoSEQ multiplex PCR; TCRdb keeps only in-frame clonotypes and omits some of them. Of more than 300,000 clones in the sample, 8.5% to 10% were seen once. The clonotype comes from a young man with type 1 diabetes. Sequencing was carried out using central memory CD4+ T cells from blood. The chain uses TRBV2 and TRBJ2-7; 8 bases are shared with TRBD2. The CDR3 protein is CARAGAGSYEQYF. The CDR3 DNA reads TGTGCCAGAGCGGGAGCGGGCTCCTACGAGCAGTACTTC. The variable domain in full, completed from reference TRBV2 and TRBJ2-7, reads EPEVTQTPSHQVTQMGQEVILRCVPISNHLYFYWYRQILGQKVEFLVSFYNNEISEKSEIFDDQFSVERPDGSNFTLKIRSTKLEDSAMYFCARAGAGSYEQYFGPGTRLTVT.